This TCR beta chain was found in a study of cytomegalovirus exposure and HLA in healthy donors. Notes on the study in general: One cluster of highly shared sequence variants probably arose as a sequencing artifact. The records held CMV serostatus as the only immune exposure information.

Use of 60 Vbeta and 13 Jbeta primers characterized the PCR. Only in-frame clones appear in the TCRdb table, and some are missing; sequencing was by immunoSEQ multiplex PCR. The table includes roughly 110,000 clones, 60% to 80% detected once. Trimming removed 3 bases at V and 2 bases at J, with 14 bases between. Germline V gene data show CDR1 as SQVTM and CDR2 as ANQGSEA. CDR3 length: 14 residues. In the case of this clone: Its cognate antigen is unknown.

Input material: PBMCs. The clonotype originates from a female donor in good health and CMV-seronegative. The chain recombines TRBV29-1 with TRBJ2-7; a weak D match, TRBD1 (5 bases). The CDR3 region has the DNA TGCAGCGTTGAGACGACAGACGGAACCTACGAGCAGTACTTC. Its translation is CSVETTDGTYEQYF.